Shown below are 21 T cell receptor beta chains from a single sample sequenced in a study of cytomegalovirus exposure and HLA in healthy donors. PCR primers comprised 60 Vbeta and 13 Jbeta primers. Some clones are missing from TCRdb's copy, which holds only in-frame ones; the method was immunoSEQ multiplex PCR. Of 200,000 to 300,000 clones listed, approximately 81% were seen once; the top ten hold approximately 0.24%. The sample consisted of PBMCs. These receptors originate from a girl aged 2 to 9 in good health and CMV-seronegative.

CDR3 loop: CASSQDTYNEQFF. The CDR3 nucleotides read TGTGCCAGCAGCCAGGATACCTACAATGAGCAGTTCTTC. The V and J genes are TRBV7-6 and TRBJ2-1, with D uncertain. CDR1 and CDR2 (germline): SGHVS, FNYEAQ. The CDR3 has 13 residues. V lost 5 bases and J lost 2, with 7 bases in between.

This sequence joins TRBV20-1 and TRBJ1-2, with D unclear. V was cut by 0 bases and J by 4 bases, with 3 bases left in between. The germline CDR1 and CDR2 sequences are DFQATT and SNEGSKA (reference sequence). The CDR3 covers 11 residues. CDR3 DNA sequence: TGCAGTGCTAGAGAGAGCTATGGCTACACCTTC. Its protein is CSARESYGYTF.

This chain links TRBV9 with TRBJ2-5; tentative D call: TRBD2 (6 bases). Germline V lookup: CDR1 SGDLS, CDR2 YYNGEE. This CDR3 is 14 amino acids long. V lost 4 bases and J lost 1, with 11 bases in between. The CDR3 is CASSTGTRQETQYF. CDR3 DNA: TGTGCCAGCAGCACCGGGACTCGCCAAGAGACCCAGTACTTC.

This chain joins TRBV7-2 and TRBJ2-2, with 8 nucleotides matching TRBD2. CDR1 and CDR2 from the germline V gene are SGHTA and FQGNSA. This CDR3 region has 15 residues. V lost 5 bases and J lost 5; bases outside the gene matches: 7. CDR3 residues: CASSDSGIWTGELFF. CDR3 bases: TGTGCCAGCAGCGATAGCGGGATTTGGACCGGGGAGCTGTTTTTT.

This chain joins TRBV6-1 and TRBJ1-1, with a weak D call TRBD1 (5 bases). V was cut by 6 bases and J by 5 bases, with 7 bases left in between. Germline CDR1 MNHNS, CDR2 SASEGT. The CDR3 runs to 11 residues. CDR3 sequence: CASRGDTEAFF. The CDR3 coding sequence is TGTGCCAGCAGAGGGGATACTGAAGCTTTCTTT.

The chain employs TRBV9 and TRBJ1-6, with 10 bases identical to TRBD1. J lost 7 bases, V lost 3 bases, and 10 bases had no gene match. The CDR3 extends over 17 amino acids. The germline CDR1 and CDR2 sequences are SGDLS and YYNGEE. CDR3 residues: CASSGTGGSYRNSPLHF. The CDR3 nucleotides are TGTGCCAGCAGCGGGACAGGGGGTTCGTATAGGAATTCACCCCTCCACTTT. Using reference TRBV9 and TRBJ1-6 for the parts outside the CDR3, the full variable domain is DSGVTQTPKHLITATGQRVTLRCSPRSGDLSVYWYQQSLDQGLQFLIQYYNGEERAKGNILERFSAQQFPDLHSELNLSSLELGDSALYFCASSGTGGSYRNSPLHFGNGTRLTVT.

The chain couples TRBV6-5 to TRBJ2-6, with 8 nucleotides matching TRBD2. V gave up 0 bases and J gave up 3 bases; unmatched junction bases: 1. Germline V gene data show CDR1 as MNHEY and CDR2 as SVGAGI. The CDR3 runs 16 residues. The CDR3 protein is CASSYSLAGGANVLTF. DNA of the CDR3: TGTGCCAGCAGTTACTCCCTAGCGGGTGGGGCCAACGTCCTGACTTTC.

The V call is TRBV7-9, the J call TRBJ1-1; 9 positions match TRBD1. After removal of 1 base from V and 3 bases from J, the junction contained 6 bases not matched to a gene. The CDR3 is made up of 16 amino acids. Germline CDR1 SEHNR, CDR2 FQNEAQ (reference sequence). Written as DNA, the CDR3 is TGTGCCAGCAGCTTAGTGGGGACAGGGAGGCACACTGAAGCTTTCTTT. Its translation: CASSLVGTGRHTEAFF.

This clone was observed a single time. The junction shows a germline mismatch at one end, possibly a read error. The rearrangement links TRBV7-9 to TRBJ2-7; D perhaps matches TRBD1 (6 bases). The CDR3 has 19 residues. Germline CDR1 SEHNR, CDR2 FQNEAQ (reference sequence). CDR3 coding DNA: TGTTCCAGCAGCTCAACGGACAGTGCCGCTAGGGGTGGCTCCTACGAGCAGTACTTC. Translating gives CSSSSTDSAARGGSYEQYF. Full variable domain (rest looked up from reference TRBV7-9 and TRBJ2-7): DTGVSQNPRHKITKRGQNVTFRCDPISEHNRLYWYRQTLGQGPEFLTYFQNEAQLEKSRLLSDRFSAERPKGSFSTLEIQRTEQGDSAMYLCSSSSTDSAARGGSYEQYFGPGTRLTVT.

This chain uses TRBV6-5 with TRBJ2-1, with 9 bases that match TRBD1. The CDR3 has 15 residues. Trimming took 4 bases from V and 10 from J; bases not matched to a gene: 11. Germline V gives CDR1 MNHEY, CDR2 SVGAGI. CDR3 bases: TGTGCCAGCAGTTTCCGGGACAGGGCCTCTAGGGAGCAGTTCTTC. Amino acid sequence: CASSFRDRASREQFF.

This CDR3 is CASSLGLSTNEKLFF. Written as DNA, the CDR3 is TGCGCCAGCAGCTTGGGACTGTCAACTAATGAAAAACTGTTTTTT. V is TRBV5-1 and J is TRBJ1-4; D unclear. This CDR3 spans 15 amino acids. The germline V gene has CDR1 SGHRS and CDR2 YFSETQ. Trimming removed 0 bases at V and 0 bases at J, with 6 bases between.

This chain links TRBV6-6 with TRBJ2-7; maybe TRBD2 (6 bases). Germline V lookup: CDR1 MNHNY, CDR2 SVGAGI (reference sequence). Trimming pared 0 bases from V and 4 bases from J, leaving 7 bases between. This CDR3 has 13 residues. The CDR3 DNA is TGTGCCAGCAGTTACTCAGCGGGTTACGAGCAGTACTTC. As protein: CASSYSAGYEQYF.

The chain couples TRBV5-1 to TRBJ2-1; possibly TRBD2 for D (6 bases). The CDR3 contains 20 residues. CDR1 is SGHRS and CDR2 is YFSETQ in the germline V gene. Trimming took 2 bases from V and 0 from J, leaving 24 bases between them. CDR3 region: CASSFPKTSRTFSSYNEQFF. The CDR3 DNA is TGCGCCAGCAGCTTCCCTAAGACTAGTCGAACCTTTAGCTCCTACAATGAGCAGTTCTTC.

For this clone: Other nucleotide sequences from this sample produce the same CDR3. The rearrangement links TRBV19 to TRBJ1-5, with D possibly matching TRBD1 (6 bases). The CDR3 has 14 residues. Germline CDR1 LNHDA, CDR2 SQIVND (reference sequence). With 2 bases removed from V and 3 bases from J, the gap between germline ends came to 8 bases. The CDR3 loop reads CASSIRQVNQPQHF. The CDR3 nucleotides read TGTGCCAGTAGTATAAGACAGGTCAATCAGCCCCAGCATTTT.

The V gene is TRBV4-2, the J gene TRBJ2-1; D gene uncertain. Germline-derived CDR1 and CDR2 are LGHNA and YNFKEQ. CDR3 length: 10 residues. Trimming removed 1 base at V and 13 bases at J, with 5 bases between. The CDR3 nucleotides are TGTGCCAGCAGCCAAGCCCTTCAGTTCTTC. This translates into CASSQALQFF.

The gene calls are TRBV9 and TRBJ2-3, with 8 positions matching TRBD2. V lost 3 bases, J lost 0 bases, and 6 bases stayed unmatched. The germline CDR1 and CDR2 sequences are SGDLS and YYNGEE. The CDR3 has 16 amino acids. The CDR3 spells CASSGTSGLSTDTQYF. In DNA form, the CDR3 reads TGTGCCAGCAGCGGTACTAGCGGCCTGAGCACAGATACGCAGTATTTT. Using reference TRBV9 and TRBJ2-3 for the parts outside the CDR3, the full variable domain is DSGVTQTPKHLITATGQRVTLRCSPRSGDLSVYWYQQSLDQGLQFLIQYYNGEERAKGNILERFSAQQFPDLHSELNLSSLELGDSALYFCASSGTSGLSTDTQYFGPGTRLTVL.

The CDR3 loop reads CASSVVGGTYNEQFF. The CDR3 coding sequence is TGTGCCAGCAGCGTAGTCGGGGGGACCTACAATGAGCAGTTCTTC. The genes are TRBV9 and TRBJ2-1, with TRBD2 matching 7 bases. With 0 bases clipped from V and 2 bases from J, the junction kept 2 bases outside the gene matches. The CDR3 loop spans 15 amino acids. Germline V gives CDR1 SGDLS, CDR2 YYNGEE.

The chain combines TRBV5-4 with TRBJ2-3; TRBD1 might be the D (5 bases). Germline assignment: CDR1 SGHNT and CDR2 YYREEE (reference sequence). The V end lost 4 bases, the J end lost 0 bases, and 18 bases lay between the germline ends. The CDR3 runs 17 residues. The CDR3 loop reads CASSPRVADTSTDTQYF. In DNA form, the CDR3 reads TGTGCCAGCAGCCCGCGAGTTGCGGACACTAGCACAGATACGCAGTATTTT. Full variable domain (outside the CDR3, taken from reference TRBV5-4 and TRBJ2-3): ETGVTQSPTHLIKTRGQQVTLRCSSQSGHNTVSWYQQALGQGPQFIFQYYREEENGRGNFPPRFSGLQFPNYSSELNVNALELDDSALYLCASSPRVADTSTDTQYFGPGTRLTVL.

The J gene is TRBJ2-7, the V gene TRBV15; TRBD2 matches 7 bases. Trimming took 0 bases from V and 3 from J; bases not matched to a gene: 5. Per the germline V gene, CDR1 is LNHNV and CDR2 is YYDKDF (reference sequence). There are 15 residues in the CDR3. CDR3 DNA sequence: TGTGCCACCAGCAGAGAAGGCGGGGGAATCTACGAGCAGTACTTC. Translated: CATSREGGGIYEQYF. The complete variable domain, with remaining parts taken from reference TRBV15 and TRBJ2-7, reads DAMVIQNPRYQVTQFGKPVTLSCSQTLNHNVMYWYQQKSSQAPKLLFHYYDKDFNNEADTPDNFQSRRPNTSFCFLDIRSPGLGDTAMYLCATSREGGGIYEQYFGPGTRLTVT.

The chain combines TRBV5-6 with TRBJ2-3, with D hard to call. The germline V and J ends were trimmed by 2 bases and 4 bases, with 11 bases remaining between them. The CDR3 is 14 residues long. Germline CDR1 is SGHDT and CDR2 is YYEEEE. CDR3 nucleotides: TGTGCCAGCAGCTTAGCGCTAGGTGCAGATACGCAGTATTTT. Amino acid sequence: CASSLALGADTQYF. Combining the CDR3 with reference TRBV5-6 and TRBJ2-3 gives the whole variable domain DAGVTQSPTHLIKTRGQQVTLRCSPKSGHDTVSWYQQALGQGPQFIFQYYEEEERQRGNFPDRFSGHQFPNYSSELNVNALLLGDSALYLCASSLALGADTQYFGPGTRLTVL.

The chain carries TRBV30 and TRBJ2-5; TRBD2 agrees at 11 bases. With the DNA end fitting TRBJ2-7 better, the J assignment may be wrong. The CDR3 consists of 15 residues. CDR1 is GTSNPN, CDR2 SVGIG, per germline (reference sequence). CDR3 in amino acids: CAWSFGTSGTYEQYF. In DNA, the CDR3 is TGTGCCTGGAGTTTCGGGACTAGCGGTACTTACGAGCAGTACTTC.